This T cell receptor (beta chain) was profiled in a study of glioma-infiltrating T cells after dendritic cell vaccination. Study outcomes and limitations: Estimated pretreatment TIL content predicted outcome after dendritic cell vaccination.

The germline V gene has CDR1 KGHSH and CDR2 LQKENI. Trimming at V came to 3 bases and at J to 3 bases, leaving 0 bases not matched to a gene. This CDR3 is built from 13 residues. Regarding this clone: Its antigen is not identified. At the DNA level, this CDR3 is encoded by other sequences in the same sample as well.

The table came from immunoSEQ multiplex PCR; TCRdb's copy has only in-frame clones and leaves some out. The sample consists of 100,000 or so clones, more than 70% of them appearing once. Time point noted: after dendritic cell vaccination, including at tumor progression/relapse. The chain is built from TRBV18 and TRBJ1-2, with 8 bases identical to TRBD1. The sequence was obtained from a human donor with glioblastoma. Sequences were derived from blood, sampled after dendritic cell vaccination. The DNA for the CDR3 is TGTGCCAGCTCACCGGACAGGGACTATGGCTACACCTTC. Translation: CASSPDRDYGYTF.